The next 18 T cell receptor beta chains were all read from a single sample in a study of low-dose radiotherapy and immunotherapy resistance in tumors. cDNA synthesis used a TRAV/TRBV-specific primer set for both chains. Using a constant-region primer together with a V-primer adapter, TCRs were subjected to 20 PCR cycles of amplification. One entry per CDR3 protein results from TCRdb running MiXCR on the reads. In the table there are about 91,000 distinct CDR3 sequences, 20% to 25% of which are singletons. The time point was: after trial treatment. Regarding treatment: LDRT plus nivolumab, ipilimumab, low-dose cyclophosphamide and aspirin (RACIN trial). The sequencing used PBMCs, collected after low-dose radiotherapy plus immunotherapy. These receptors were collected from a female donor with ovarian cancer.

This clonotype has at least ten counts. The CDR3 nucleotides read TGTGCCAGCAGTTTACCACAATTCCCTGGGGCCAACGTCCTGACTTTC. This encodes CASSLPQFPGANVLTF. The gene calls are TRBV12-3 or TRBV12-4 and TRBJ2-6, with unresolved D. The CDR3 totals 16 residues. V was cut by 2 bases and J by 2 bases, with 10 bases left in between.

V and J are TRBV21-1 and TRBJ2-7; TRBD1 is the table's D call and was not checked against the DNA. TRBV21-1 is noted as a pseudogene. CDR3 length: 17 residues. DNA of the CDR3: TGTGCCAGCAGCTCCACCTGTAGTGACAGGGGATACTACGAGCAGTACTTC. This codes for CASSSTCSDRGYYEQYF.

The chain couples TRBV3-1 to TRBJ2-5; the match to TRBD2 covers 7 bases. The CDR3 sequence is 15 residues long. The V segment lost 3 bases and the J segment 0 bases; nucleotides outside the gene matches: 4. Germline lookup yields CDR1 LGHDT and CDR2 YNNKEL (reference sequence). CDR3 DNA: TGTGCCAGCAGCCACCTAGCGGATTACCAAGAGACCCAGTACTTC. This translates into CASSHLADYQETQYF.

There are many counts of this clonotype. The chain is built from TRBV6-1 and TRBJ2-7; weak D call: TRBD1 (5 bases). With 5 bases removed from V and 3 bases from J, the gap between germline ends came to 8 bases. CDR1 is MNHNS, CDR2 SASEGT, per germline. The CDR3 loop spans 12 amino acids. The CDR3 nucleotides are TGTGCCAGCAGTCCGACAGTCTACGAGCAGTACTTC. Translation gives CASSPTVYEQYF.

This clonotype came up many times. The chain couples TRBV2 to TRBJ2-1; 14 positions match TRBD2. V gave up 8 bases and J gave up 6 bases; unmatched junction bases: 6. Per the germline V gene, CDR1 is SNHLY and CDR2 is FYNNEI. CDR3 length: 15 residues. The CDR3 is CASGLAGGKSNEQFF. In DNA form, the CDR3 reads TGTGCCAGCGGACTAGCGGGGGGCAAAAGCAATGAGCAGTTCTTC.

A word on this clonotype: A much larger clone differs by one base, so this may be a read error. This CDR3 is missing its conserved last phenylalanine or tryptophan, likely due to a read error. For the CDR3, the DNA is TGCAGTGCAGCGACTGGCGGGATTGACTACGAGCAGTACTCC. Amino acids: CSAATGGIDYEQYS. The chain links TRBV20-1 to TRBJ2-7; perhaps TRBD2 as D (6 bases). CDR1 is DFQATT and CDR2 is SNEGSKA in the germline V gene (reference sequence). Trimming removed 6 bases at V and 3 bases at J, with 18 bases between. The CDR3 totals 14 residues.

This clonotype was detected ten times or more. The CDR3 DNA sequence: TGCGCCAGCAGCTTGGAAGGGTTCAACACTGAAGCTTTCTTT. Its translation is CASSLEGFNTEAFF. This chain links TRBV5-1 with TRBJ1-1; D ambiguous. This CDR3 region has 14 residues. V was shortened by 0 bases and J by 2 bases, with 8 bases between the two germline ends. Germline CDR1 SGHRS, CDR2 YFSETQ.

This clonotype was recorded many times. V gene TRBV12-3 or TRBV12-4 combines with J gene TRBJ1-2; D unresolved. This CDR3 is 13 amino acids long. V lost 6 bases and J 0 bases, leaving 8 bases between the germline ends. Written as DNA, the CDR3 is TGTGCCAGCAGCCCCCAGGCTAACTATGGCTACACCTTC. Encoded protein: CASSPQANYGYTF.

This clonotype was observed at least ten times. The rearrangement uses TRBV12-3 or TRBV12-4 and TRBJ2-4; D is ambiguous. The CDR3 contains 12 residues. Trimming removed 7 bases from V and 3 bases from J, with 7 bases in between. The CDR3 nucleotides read TGTGCCAGCATGGCAGTCAAAAACATTCAGTACTTC. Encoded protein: CASMAVKNIQYF.

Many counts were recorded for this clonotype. CDR3 in amino acids: CASSYRGTERAYEQYF. CDR3 DNA sequence: TGTGCCAGCAGTTACCGAGGGACGGAAAGGGCCTACGAGCAGTACTTC. J is TRBJ2-7 and V is TRBV6-2 or TRBV6-3, with D possibly being TRBD1 or TRBD2 (5 bases each). CDR1 is MNHEY, CDR2 SVGEGT, per germline. V lost 2 bases and J lost 2, with 16 bases in between. The CDR3 loop spans 16 amino acids.

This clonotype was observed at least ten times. Here the CDR3 DNA reads TGTGCCAGCTCACCCGCCCGGGACTATGGCTACACCTTC. Its translation is CASSPARDYGYTF. The chain uses TRBV18 and TRBJ1-2; unclear D gene. The CDR3 loop spans 13 amino acids. CDR1 and CDR2 (germline): KGHSH, LQKENI. Trimming cost V 3 bases and J 3 bases, with 8 bases left between them.

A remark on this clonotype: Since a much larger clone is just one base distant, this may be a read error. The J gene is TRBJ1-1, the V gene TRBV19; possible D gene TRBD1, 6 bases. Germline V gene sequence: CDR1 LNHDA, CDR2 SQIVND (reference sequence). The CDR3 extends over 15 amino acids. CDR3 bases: TGTGCCAATAGTCCCTCGCGGGGGGCGAACACTGAAGCTTTCTTT. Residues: CANSPSRGANTEAFF. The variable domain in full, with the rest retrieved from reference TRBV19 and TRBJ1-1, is DGGITQSPKYLFRKEGQNVTLSCEQNLNHDAMYWYRQDPGQGLRLIYYSQIVNDFQKGDIAEGYSVSREKKESFPLTVTSAQKNPTAFYLCANSPSRGANTEAFFGQGTRLTVV.

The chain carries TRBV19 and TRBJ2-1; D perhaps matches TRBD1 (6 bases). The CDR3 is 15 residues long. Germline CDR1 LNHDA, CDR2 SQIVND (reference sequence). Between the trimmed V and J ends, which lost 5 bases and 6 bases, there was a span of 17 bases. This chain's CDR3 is CASSSGQRVFNEQFF. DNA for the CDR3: TGTGCCAGTAGTTCCGGACAGAGGGTGTTCAATGAGCAGTTCTTC. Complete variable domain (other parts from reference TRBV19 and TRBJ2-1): DGGITQSPKYLFRKEGQNVTLSCEQNLNHDAMYWYRQDPGQGLRLIYYSQIVNDFQKGDIAEGYSVSREKKESFPLTVTSAQKNPTAFYLCASSSGQRVFNEQFFGPGTRLTVL.

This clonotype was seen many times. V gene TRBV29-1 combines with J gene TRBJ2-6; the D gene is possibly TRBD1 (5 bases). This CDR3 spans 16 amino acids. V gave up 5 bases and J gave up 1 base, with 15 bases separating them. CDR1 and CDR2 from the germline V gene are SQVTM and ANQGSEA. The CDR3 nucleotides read TGCAGCGTTACAGGAGACCCCCTTTCTGGGGCCAACGTCCTGACTTTC. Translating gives CSVTGDPLSGANVLTF.

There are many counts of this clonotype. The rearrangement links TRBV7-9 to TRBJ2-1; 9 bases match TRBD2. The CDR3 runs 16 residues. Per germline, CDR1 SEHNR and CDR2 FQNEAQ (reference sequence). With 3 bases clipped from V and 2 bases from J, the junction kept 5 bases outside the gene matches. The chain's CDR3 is CASSFLAGATYNEQFF. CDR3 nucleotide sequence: TGTGCCAGCAGCTTCTTAGCGGGGGCCACCTACAATGAGCAGTTCTTC.

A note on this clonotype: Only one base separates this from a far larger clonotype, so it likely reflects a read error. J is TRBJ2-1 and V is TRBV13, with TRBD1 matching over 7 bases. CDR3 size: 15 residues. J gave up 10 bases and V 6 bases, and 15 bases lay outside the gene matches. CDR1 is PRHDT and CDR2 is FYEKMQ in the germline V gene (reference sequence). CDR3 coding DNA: TGTGCCAGCAGTCCAGACAGGGCTGTCTCCTACGAGCAGTTCTTC. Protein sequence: CASSPDRAVSYEQFF.

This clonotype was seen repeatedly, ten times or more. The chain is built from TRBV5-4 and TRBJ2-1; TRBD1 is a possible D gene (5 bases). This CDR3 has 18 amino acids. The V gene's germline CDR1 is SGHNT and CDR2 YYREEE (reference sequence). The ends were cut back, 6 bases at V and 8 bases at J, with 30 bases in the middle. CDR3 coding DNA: TGTGCCAGCATCCAATCCCTAGGAACTGGAGACCGCAGGGATGAGCAGTTCTTC. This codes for CASIQSLGTGDRRDEQFF.

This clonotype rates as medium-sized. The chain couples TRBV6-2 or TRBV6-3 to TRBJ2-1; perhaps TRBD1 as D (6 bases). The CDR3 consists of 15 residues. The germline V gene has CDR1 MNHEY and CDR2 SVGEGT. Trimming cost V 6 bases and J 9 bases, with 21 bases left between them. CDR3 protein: CASSLNRAPQIEQFF. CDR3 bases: TGTGCCAGCAGCCTGAACAGGGCCCCACAGATTGAGCAGTTCTTC.